This T cell receptor (beta chain) was sequenced during a study of T-cell memory formation after mild COVID-19. General study points: In second-wave clones peaking day 37, SARS-CoV-2 specificity remained unconfirmed.

There are a few counts of this clonotype. Its target is not known. The CDR3 has 16 residues. V trimming: 7 bases; J trimming: 2 bases; junction bases outside the gene matches: 11. The germline V gene encodes CDR1 MDHEN and CDR2 SYDVKM. One entry per CDR3 protein, called by TCRdb with MiXCR from the 5' RACE reads. The table has about 430,000 distinct CDR3 sequences, 20% to 25% seen once. This TCR derives from an adult woman who had mild COVID-19 (a few samples of this study predate the infection). Cell type and time point are not known. The sequencing input was PBMCs or a T cell subset sorted from them (not recorded which). This chain uses TRBV28 with TRBJ1-5; the match to TRBD1 covers 7 bases. The CDR3 nucleotides read TGTGCCAGCATCCCGGGCCCTACAGGGGGCAATCAGCCCCAGCATTTT. It yields the protein CASIPGPTGGNQPQHF. The whole variable domain, remainder taken from reference TRBV28 and TRBJ1-5, is DVKVTQSSRYLVKRTGEKVFLECVQDMDHENMFWYRQDPGLGLRLIYFSYDVKMKEKGDIPEGYSVSREKKERFSLILESASTNQTSMYLCASIPGPTGGNQPQHFGDGTRLSIL.